A selection of T cell receptor beta chains follows, all from one sample in a study of lymphopenia after photon versus proton radiotherapy. Profiled with immunoSEQ multiplex PCR; TCRdb holds only in-frame clones, not every one. The data hold 65,000 to 90,000 clones, with 92% observed a single time. The sample was peripheral blood, taken from a patient treated with photon-based radiotherapy. These receptors were obtained from a woman aged 40 to 50 with cholangiocarcinoma. Both conserved end residues are part of each CDR3. D genes are given only for firm matches. A clone size is listed for some rows: how often the clone was seen (once, few, many), or a class if it is expanded.

d_call: -
j_call: TRBJ1-6
clone_size: -
v_call: TRBV28
cdr3_aa: CASSQFGPSRGSSLHF
cdr3_nt: TGTGCCAGCAGCCAATTCGGGCCCTCCAGGGGTTCATCCCTCCACTTT

d_call: -
j_call: TRBJ1-3
clone_size: -
v_call: TRBV2
cdr3_aa: CASSGQGNTIYF
cdr3_nt: TGTGCCAGCAGCGGACAAGGAAACACCATATATTTT

d_call: -
j_call: TRBJ1-2
clone_size: -
v_call: TRBV27
cdr3_aa: CASSSLTLEGYGYTF
cdr3_nt: TGTGCCAGCAGTTCGTTGACACTCGAGGGCTATGGCTACACCTTC

d_call: -
j_call: TRBJ2-1
clone_size: -
v_call: TRBV6-5
cdr3_aa: CASSYRAYNEQFF
cdr3_nt: TGTGCCAGCAGTTACAGGGCCTACAATGAGCAGTTCTTC

d_call: -
j_call: TRBJ1-2
clone_size: -
v_call: TRBV28
cdr3_aa: CASGSGGYTF
cdr3_nt: TGTGCCAGCGGGTCGGGTGGCTACACCTTC

d_call: -
j_call: TRBJ1-1
clone_size: -
v_call: TRBV29-1
cdr3_aa: CSGTPTSRTEAFF
cdr3_nt: TGCAGCGGTACCCCGACCTCCCGGACTGAAGCTTTCTTT

d_call: -
j_call: TRBJ2-6
clone_size: -
v_call: TRBV11-1
cdr3_aa: CASSLMGFGANVLTF
cdr3_nt: TGTGCCAGCAGCTTAATGGGCTTCGGGGCCAACGTCCTGACTTTC

d_call: -
j_call: TRBJ2-2
clone_size: -
v_call: TRBV7-3
cdr3_aa: CASSGGYTGELLF
cdr3_nt: TGTGCCAGCTCGGGGGGCTATACCGGGGAGCTGCTTTTT

d_call: -
j_call: TRBJ1-3
clone_size: -
v_call: TRBV19
cdr3_aa: CASSKTVLSGNTIYF
cdr3_nt: TGTGCCAGTAGTAAGACGGTTCTCTCTGGAAACACCATATATTTT

d_call: -
j_call: TRBJ2-3
clone_size: -
v_call: TRBV6-5
cdr3_aa: CASRPTRGNPDTQYF
cdr3_nt: TGTGCCAGCAGGCCCACAAGAGGGAACCCAGATACGCAGTATTTT

d_call: TRBD1
j_call: TRBJ1-1
clone_size: -
v_call: TRBV28
cdr3_aa: CASRPGDVTGRAFF
cdr3_nt: TGTGCCAGCAGGCCCGGCGACGTGACAGGGCGCGCTTTCTTT

d_call: -
j_call: TRBJ2-7
clone_size: -
v_call: TRBV21-1
cdr3_aa: CASSSQGALAYEQYF
cdr3_nt: TGTGCCAGCAGCTCACAGGGGGCTCTCGCCTACGAGCAGTACTTC

d_call: TRBD1
j_call: TRBJ1-2
clone_size: -
v_call: TRBV5-1
cdr3_aa: CASSLEGARGYTF
cdr3_nt: TGCGCCAGCAGCTTGGAGGGGGCGCGTGGCTACACCTTC

d_call: -
j_call: TRBJ1-4
clone_size: -
v_call: TRBV5-1
cdr3_aa: CASSFAVRGEKLFF
cdr3_nt: TGCGCCAGCAGCTTTGCGGTTAGGGGTGAAAAACTGTTTTTT

d_call: -
j_call: TRBJ2-2
clone_size: once
v_call: TRBV4-1
cdr3_aa: CASSQEGGRGDTGELFF
cdr3_nt: TGCGCCAGCAGCCAAGAAGGAGGACGGGGTGACACCGGGGAGCTGTTTTTT

d_call: -
j_call: TRBJ1-6
clone_size: once
v_call: TRBV6-6
cdr3_aa: CASSYPSNLHF
cdr3_nt: TGTGCCAGCAGTTACCCGTCAAACCTCCACTTT

d_call: -
j_call: TRBJ1-1
clone_size: -
v_call: TRBV28
cdr3_aa: CASSLVPGRLRAFF
cdr3_nt: TGTGCCAGCAGTTTAGTTCCCGGCCGCCTGCGAGCTTTCTTT

d_call: TRBD2
j_call: TRBJ2-7
clone_size: -
v_call: TRBV4-1
cdr3_aa: CASSQDDRTSGVYEQYF
cdr3_nt: TGCGCCAGCAGCCAAGACGATCGGACTAGCGGGGTCTACGAGCAGTACTTC

d_call: -
j_call: TRBJ1-1
clone_size: once
v_call: TRBV2
cdr3_aa: CASPIPGNTEAFF
cdr3_nt: TGTGCCAGCCCTATTCCAGGGAACACTGAAGCTTTCTTT

d_call: -
j_call: TRBJ2-7
clone_size: -
v_call: TRBV9
cdr3_aa: CASSVGTQFEQYF
cdr3_nt: TGTGCCAGCAGCGTGGGGACGCAATTTGAGCAGTACTTC

d_call: TRBD2
j_call: TRBJ2-7
clone_size: -
v_call: TRBV5-1
cdr3_aa: CASSLGTSGRAGSEQYF
cdr3_nt: TGCGCCAGCAGCTTGGGGACTAGCGGGAGGGCCGGTTCCGAGCAGTACTTC

d_call: -
j_call: TRBJ1-5
clone_size: -
v_call: TRBV4-1
cdr3_aa: CASSQGTGTGNQPQHF
cdr3_nt: TGCGCCAGCAGCCAAGGGACCGGGACGGGCAATCAGCCCCAGCATTTT

d_call: -
j_call: TRBJ1-1
clone_size: -
v_call: TRBV19
cdr3_aa: CASSLQINTEAFF
cdr3_nt: TGTGCCAGTAGTCTCCAGATTAACACTGAAGCTTTCTTT

d_call: -
j_call: TRBJ2-1
clone_size: -
v_call: TRBV5-4
cdr3_aa: CASSLGRGSSYNEQFF
cdr3_nt: TGTGCCAGCAGCTTGGGGCGGGGAAGCTCCTACAATGAGCAGTTCTTC

d_call: TRBD1
j_call: TRBJ1-4
clone_size: once
v_call: TRBV7-2
cdr3_aa: CASSLHQQGWGEKLFF
cdr3_nt: TGTGCCAGCAGCTTACACCAACAGGGGTGGGGTGAAAAACTGTTTTTT

d_call: -
j_call: TRBJ1-2
clone_size: -
v_call: TRBV27
cdr3_aa: CASSYRVDVYGYTF
cdr3_nt: TGTGCCAGCAGCTACAGGGTAGACGTCTATGGCTACACCTTC

d_call: TRBD2
j_call: TRBJ2-1
clone_size: -
v_call: TRBV7-6
cdr3_aa: CASSLGLAGGNSYNEQFF
cdr3_nt: TGTGCCAGCAGCCTAGGACTAGCGGGAGGAAACTCCTACAATGAGCAGTTCTTC

d_call: -
j_call: TRBJ2-3
clone_size: -
v_call: TRBV10-2
cdr3_aa: CASRRAQNTDTQYF
cdr3_nt: TGCGCCAGCAGGAGGGCCCAGAACACAGATACGCAGTATTTT

d_call: -
j_call: TRBJ1-2
clone_size: few
v_call: TRBV25-1
cdr3_aa: CASSDASGYTF
cdr3_nt: TGTGCCAGCAGTGATGCGTCTGGCTACACCTTC

d_call: TRBD1
j_call: TRBJ2-2
clone_size: -
v_call: TRBV5-1
cdr3_aa: CASSSLQDRAGTGELFF
cdr3_nt: TGCGCCAGCAGCTCTCTCCAGGACAGGGCTGGAACCGGGGAGCTGTTTTTT

d_call: TRBD1
j_call: TRBJ1-1
clone_size: -
v_call: TRBV6-5
cdr3_aa: CASSYQGQPNTEAFF
cdr3_nt: TGTGCCAGCAGTTACCAGGGACAGCCAAACACTGAAGCTTTCTTT

d_call: -
j_call: TRBJ1-1
clone_size: -
v_call: TRBV18
cdr3_aa: CASSPLGQDTEAFF
cdr3_nt: TGTGCCAGCTCACCGTTGGGGCAAGACACTGAAGCTTTCTTT

d_call: TRBD1
j_call: TRBJ2-7
clone_size: once
v_call: TRBV30
cdr3_aa: CAWNSGTGFSGPYEQYF
cdr3_nt: TGTGCCTGGAACTCCGGGACAGGGTTTAGCGGCCCGTACGAGCAGTACTTC

d_call: -
j_call: TRBJ1-2
clone_size: -
v_call: TRBV2
cdr3_aa: CASKGRVGYGYTF
cdr3_nt: TGTGCCAGCAAGGGCAGGGTGGGATATGGCTACACCTTC

d_call: -
j_call: TRBJ1-5
clone_size: -
v_call: TRBV18
cdr3_aa: CASSQGGEQPQHF
cdr3_nt: TGTGCCAGCTCACAGGGGGGAGAGCAGCCCCAGCATTTT

d_call: -
j_call: TRBJ2-2
clone_size: -
v_call: TRBV7-7
cdr3_aa: CASSLVLGGTGELFF
cdr3_nt: TGTGCTAGCAGCTTAGTGTTGGGTGGCACCGGGGAGCTGTTTTTT

d_call: -
j_call: TRBJ2-1
clone_size: -
v_call: TRBV21-1
cdr3_aa: CASSRKRGGLVSHNEQFF
cdr3_nt: TGTGCCAGCAGCAGAAAAAGGGGAGGACTAGTGTCCCACAATGAGCAGTTCTTC